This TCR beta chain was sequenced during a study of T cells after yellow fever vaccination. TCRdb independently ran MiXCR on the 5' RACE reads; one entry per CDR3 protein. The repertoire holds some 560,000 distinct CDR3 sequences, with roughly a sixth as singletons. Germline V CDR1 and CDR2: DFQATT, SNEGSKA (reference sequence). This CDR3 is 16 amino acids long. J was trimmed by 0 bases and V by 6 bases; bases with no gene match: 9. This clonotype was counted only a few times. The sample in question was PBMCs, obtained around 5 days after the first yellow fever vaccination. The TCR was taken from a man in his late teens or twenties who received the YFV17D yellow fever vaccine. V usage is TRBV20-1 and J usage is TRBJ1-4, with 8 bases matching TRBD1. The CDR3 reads CSARLPDRATNEKLFF. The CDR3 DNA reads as TGCAGTGCCCGCCTCCCGGACAGGGCAACTAATGAAAAACTGTTTTTT.